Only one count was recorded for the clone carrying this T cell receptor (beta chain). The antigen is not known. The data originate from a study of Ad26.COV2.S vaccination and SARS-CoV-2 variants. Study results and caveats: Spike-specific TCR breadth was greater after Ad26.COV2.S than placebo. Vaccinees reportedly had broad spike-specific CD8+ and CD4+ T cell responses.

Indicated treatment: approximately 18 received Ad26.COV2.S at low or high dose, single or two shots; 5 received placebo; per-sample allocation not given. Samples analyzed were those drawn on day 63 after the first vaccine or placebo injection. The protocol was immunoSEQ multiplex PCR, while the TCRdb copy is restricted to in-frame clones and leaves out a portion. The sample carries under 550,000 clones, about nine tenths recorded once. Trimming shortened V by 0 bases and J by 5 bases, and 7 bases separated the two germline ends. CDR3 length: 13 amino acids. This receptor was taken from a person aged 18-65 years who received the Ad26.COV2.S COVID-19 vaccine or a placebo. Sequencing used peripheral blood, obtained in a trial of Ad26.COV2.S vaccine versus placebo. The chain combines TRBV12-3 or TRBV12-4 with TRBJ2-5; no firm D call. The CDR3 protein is CASSLALGETQYF. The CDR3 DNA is TGTGCCAGCAGTTTAGCGCTGGGTGAGACCCAGTACTTC.